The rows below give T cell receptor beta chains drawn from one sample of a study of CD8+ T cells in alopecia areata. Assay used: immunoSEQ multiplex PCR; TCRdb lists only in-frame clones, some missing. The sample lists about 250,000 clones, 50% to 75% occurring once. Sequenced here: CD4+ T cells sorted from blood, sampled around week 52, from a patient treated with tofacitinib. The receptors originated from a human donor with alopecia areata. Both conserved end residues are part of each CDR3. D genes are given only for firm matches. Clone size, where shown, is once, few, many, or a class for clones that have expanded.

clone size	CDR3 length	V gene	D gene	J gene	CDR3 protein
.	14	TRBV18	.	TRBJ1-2	CASSPPGPAYGYTF
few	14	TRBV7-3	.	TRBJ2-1	CASSPGSPGHEQFF
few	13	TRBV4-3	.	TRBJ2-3	CASSPALGDTQYF
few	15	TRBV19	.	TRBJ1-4	CASSIQGTPGEKLFF
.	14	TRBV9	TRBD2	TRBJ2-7	CASSAGLVPYEQYF
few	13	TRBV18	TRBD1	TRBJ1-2	CASSPLDRGGYTF
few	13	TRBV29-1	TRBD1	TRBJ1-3	CSVAGTVGNTIYF
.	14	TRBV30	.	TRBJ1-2	CAWRRAGENYGYTF
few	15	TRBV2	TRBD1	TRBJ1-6	CASCGQGTDNSPLHF
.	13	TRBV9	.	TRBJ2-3	CASSVDPGDTQYF
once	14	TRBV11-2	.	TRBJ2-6	CASSFSSGANVLTF
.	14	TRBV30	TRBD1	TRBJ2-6	CAWKKGAGANVLTF
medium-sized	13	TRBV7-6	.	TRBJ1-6	CASSPTEDSPLHF
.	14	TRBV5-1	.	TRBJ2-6	CASGPSGGANVLTF
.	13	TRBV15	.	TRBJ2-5	CATSRSIQETQYF
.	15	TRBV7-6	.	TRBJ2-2	CASSLAQANTGELFF
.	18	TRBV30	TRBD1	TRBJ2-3	CAWSAEWTGSGNTDTQYF
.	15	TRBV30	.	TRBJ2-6	CAFGTANSGANVLTF
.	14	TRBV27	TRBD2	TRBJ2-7	CASSFRTSGVEQYF
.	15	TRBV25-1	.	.	CASSESGRILPEQYF
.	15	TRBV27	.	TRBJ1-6	CASSMPGERDSPLHF
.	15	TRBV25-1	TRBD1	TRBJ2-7	CASSGWDRVVGEQYF
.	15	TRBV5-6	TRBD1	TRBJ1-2	CASSSRQGRRYGYTF
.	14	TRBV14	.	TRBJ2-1	CASSRMVSYNEQFF
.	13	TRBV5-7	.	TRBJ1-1	CASSRPQWRVAFF
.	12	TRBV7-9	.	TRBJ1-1	CASSLVNTEAFF
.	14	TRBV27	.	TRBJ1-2	CASSPRAEGGGYTF
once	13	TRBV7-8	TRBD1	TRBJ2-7	CASSPTGDYEQYF
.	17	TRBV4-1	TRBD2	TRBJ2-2	CASSPGLAGLNTGELFF
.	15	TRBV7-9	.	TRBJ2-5	CASSLGLAQQETQYF
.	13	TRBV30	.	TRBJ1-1	CAWTLGTLGEAFF
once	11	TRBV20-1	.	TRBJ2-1	CSATDYKRQFF